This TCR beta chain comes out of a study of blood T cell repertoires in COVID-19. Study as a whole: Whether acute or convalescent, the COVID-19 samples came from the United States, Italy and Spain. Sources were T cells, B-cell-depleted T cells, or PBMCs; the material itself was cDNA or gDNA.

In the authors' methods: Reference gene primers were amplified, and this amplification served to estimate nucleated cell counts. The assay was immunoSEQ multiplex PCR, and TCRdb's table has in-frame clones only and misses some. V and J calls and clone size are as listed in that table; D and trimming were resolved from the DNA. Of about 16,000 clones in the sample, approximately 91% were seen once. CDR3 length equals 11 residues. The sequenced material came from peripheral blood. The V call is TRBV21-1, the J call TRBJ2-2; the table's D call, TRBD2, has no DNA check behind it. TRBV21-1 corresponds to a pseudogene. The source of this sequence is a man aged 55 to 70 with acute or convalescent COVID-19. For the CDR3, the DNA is TGTGCCAGCAGCACTACCGGGGAGCTGTTTTTT. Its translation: CASSTTGELFF.